There are many counts of the clone carrying this T cell receptor (beta chain). The antigen is unknown. These data belong to a study of T-cell reconstitution after alpha-beta-depleted transplantation in children. Points from the study as a whole: Some patients' high day-60 TCRbeta diversity was attributed to recipient cells surviving conditioning. One year after transplant, T-cell counts and diversity came mostly from newly produced T cells.

V lost 12 bases to trimming and J lost 5 bases; unmatched junction nucleotides: 7. Germline CDR1 and CDR2: KGHDR and SFDVKD. The CDR3 has 14 residues. A TCRbeta library incorporating unique molecular identifiers was prepared. One entry per CDR3 protein results from TCRdb running MiXCR on the PCR reads. The table shows around 450,000 distinct CDR3 sequences, with 43% occurring only once. This clonotype was obtained from a girl aged 2 to 10 with aplastic anemia, due to receive a stem cell transplant. This sequence joins TRBV24-1 and TRBJ2-2, with TRBD1 identical over 11 bases. Here the sequenced sample was PBMCs, taken before TCRalphabeta/CD19-depleted stem cell transplant. The chain's CDR3 is CAASGTGGTGELFF. CDR3 nucleotide sequence: TGTGCCGCGTCCGGGACAGGGGGTACCGGGGAGCTGTTTTTT.